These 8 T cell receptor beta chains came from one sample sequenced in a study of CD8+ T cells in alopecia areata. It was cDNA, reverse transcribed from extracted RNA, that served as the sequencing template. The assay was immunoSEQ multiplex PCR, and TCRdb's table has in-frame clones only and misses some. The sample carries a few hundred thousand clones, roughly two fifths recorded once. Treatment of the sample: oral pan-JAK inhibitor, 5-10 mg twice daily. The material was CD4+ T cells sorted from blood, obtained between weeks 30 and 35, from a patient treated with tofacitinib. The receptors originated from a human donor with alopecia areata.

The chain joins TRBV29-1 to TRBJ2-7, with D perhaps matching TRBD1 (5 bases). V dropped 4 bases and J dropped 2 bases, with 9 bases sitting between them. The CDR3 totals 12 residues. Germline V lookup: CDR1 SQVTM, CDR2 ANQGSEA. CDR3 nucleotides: TGCAGCGTTGGGACAAATACCTACGAGCAGTACTTC. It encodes CSVGTNTYEQYF.

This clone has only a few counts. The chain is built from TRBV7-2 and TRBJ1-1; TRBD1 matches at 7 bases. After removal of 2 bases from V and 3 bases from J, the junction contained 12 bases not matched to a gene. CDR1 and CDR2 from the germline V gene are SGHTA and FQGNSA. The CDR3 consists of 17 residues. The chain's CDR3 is CASSLPPGGGADTEAFF. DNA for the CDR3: TGTGCCAGCAGCTTACCGCCAGGGGGAGGAGCTGACACTGAAGCTTTCTTT.

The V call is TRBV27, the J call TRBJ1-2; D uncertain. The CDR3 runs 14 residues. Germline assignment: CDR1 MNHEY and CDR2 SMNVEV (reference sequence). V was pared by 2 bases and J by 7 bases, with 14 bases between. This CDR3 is CASSLTEGYGGYTF. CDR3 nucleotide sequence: TGTGCCAGCAGTTTAACGGAGGGATACGGTGGCTACACCTTC.

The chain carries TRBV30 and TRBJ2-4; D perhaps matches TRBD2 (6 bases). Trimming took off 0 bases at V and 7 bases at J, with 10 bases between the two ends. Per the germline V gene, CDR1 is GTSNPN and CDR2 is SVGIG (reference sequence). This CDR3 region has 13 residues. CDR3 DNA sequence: TGTGCCTGGAGTGTCGGGAGAGTGAACATTCAGTACTTC. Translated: CAWSVGRVNIQYF.

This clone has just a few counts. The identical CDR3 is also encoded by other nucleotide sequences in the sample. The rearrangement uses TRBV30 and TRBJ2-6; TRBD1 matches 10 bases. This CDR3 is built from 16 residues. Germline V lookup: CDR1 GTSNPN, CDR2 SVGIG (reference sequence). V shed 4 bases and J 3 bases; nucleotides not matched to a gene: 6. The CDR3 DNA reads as TGTGCCTGGAATAGACAGGGGGCGAGTGGGGCCAACGTCCTGACTTTC. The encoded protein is CAWNRQGASGANVLTF. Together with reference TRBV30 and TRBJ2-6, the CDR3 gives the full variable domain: SQTIHQWPATLVQPVGSPLSLECTVEGTSNPNLYWYRQAAGRGLQLLFYSVGIGQISSEVPQNLSASRPQDRQFILSSKKLLLSDSGFYLCAWNRQGASGANVLTFGAGSRLTVL.

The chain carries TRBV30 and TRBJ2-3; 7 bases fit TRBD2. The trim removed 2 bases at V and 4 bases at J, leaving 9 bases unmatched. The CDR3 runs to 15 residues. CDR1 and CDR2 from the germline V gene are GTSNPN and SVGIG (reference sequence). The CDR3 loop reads CAWSRMAGVPDTQYF. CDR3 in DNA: TGTGCCTGGAGTAGAATGGCGGGAGTTCCAGATACGCAGTATTTT.

The CDR3 region is CASSSRPTGELHQPQHF. The CDR3 DNA follows: TGTGCCAGCAGCTCACGACCCACAGGGGAATTGCATCAGCCCCAGCATTTT. The gene calls are TRBV7-2 and TRBJ1-5; 7 bases are shared with TRBD1. The ends lost 4 bases at V and 5 bases at J; junction bases unmatched: 14. CDR3 length: 17 amino acids. Germline loops: CDR1 SGHTA, CDR2 FQGNSA.

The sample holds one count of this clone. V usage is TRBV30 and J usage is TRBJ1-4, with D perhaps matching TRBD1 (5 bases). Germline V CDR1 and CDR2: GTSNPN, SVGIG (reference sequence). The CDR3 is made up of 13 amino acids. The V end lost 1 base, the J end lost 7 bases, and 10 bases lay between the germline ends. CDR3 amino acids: CAWSGGIGEKLFF. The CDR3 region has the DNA TGTGCCTGGAGTGGGGGGATCGGTGAAAAACTGTTTTTT.